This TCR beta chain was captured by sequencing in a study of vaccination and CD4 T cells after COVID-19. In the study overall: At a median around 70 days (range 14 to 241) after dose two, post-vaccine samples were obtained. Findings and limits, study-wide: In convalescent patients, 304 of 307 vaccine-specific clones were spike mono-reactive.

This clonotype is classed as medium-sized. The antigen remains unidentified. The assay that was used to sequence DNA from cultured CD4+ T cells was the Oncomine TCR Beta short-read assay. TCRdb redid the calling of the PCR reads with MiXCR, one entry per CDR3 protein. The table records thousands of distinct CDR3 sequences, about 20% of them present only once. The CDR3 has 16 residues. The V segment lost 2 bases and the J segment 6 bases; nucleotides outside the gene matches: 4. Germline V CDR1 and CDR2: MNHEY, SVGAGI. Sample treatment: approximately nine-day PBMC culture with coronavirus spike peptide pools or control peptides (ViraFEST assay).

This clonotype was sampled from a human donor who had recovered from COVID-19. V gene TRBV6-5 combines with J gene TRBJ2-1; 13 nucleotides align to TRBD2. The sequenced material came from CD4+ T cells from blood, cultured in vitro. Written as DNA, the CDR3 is TGTGCCAGCAGTTACGGGACTAGCGGGGCCCTCAATGAGCAGTTCTTC. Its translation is CASSYGTSGALNEQFF.